Reported below is one T cell receptor (beta chain). The antigen is not known. CDR1 is SQVTM and CDR2 is ANQGSEA in the germline V gene. This CDR3 has 13 amino acids. V lost 4 bases to trimming and J lost 0 bases, with 9 bases between them. This record belongs to a study of cytomegalovirus exposure and HLA in healthy donors. Study conclusions and caveats: In a later analysis, the majority of CMV-associated beta chains seemingly showed HLA restriction.

The PCR employed 60 Vbeta primers together with 13 Jbeta primers. Sequencing used immunoSEQ multiplex PCR; TCRdb keeps in-frame clones, though not all of them. The data contain around 140,000 clones, approximately 70% of them singletons. The sample comprised PBMCs. The V gene is TRBV29-1, the J gene TRBJ1-1, with D perhaps matching TRBD1 (5 bases). The sequence came from a woman under 30 in good health and CMV-seronegative. The CDR3 loop is CSVGGAMNTEAFF. CDR3 DNA: TGCAGCGTTGGTGGGGCAATGAACACTGAAGCTTTCTTT.